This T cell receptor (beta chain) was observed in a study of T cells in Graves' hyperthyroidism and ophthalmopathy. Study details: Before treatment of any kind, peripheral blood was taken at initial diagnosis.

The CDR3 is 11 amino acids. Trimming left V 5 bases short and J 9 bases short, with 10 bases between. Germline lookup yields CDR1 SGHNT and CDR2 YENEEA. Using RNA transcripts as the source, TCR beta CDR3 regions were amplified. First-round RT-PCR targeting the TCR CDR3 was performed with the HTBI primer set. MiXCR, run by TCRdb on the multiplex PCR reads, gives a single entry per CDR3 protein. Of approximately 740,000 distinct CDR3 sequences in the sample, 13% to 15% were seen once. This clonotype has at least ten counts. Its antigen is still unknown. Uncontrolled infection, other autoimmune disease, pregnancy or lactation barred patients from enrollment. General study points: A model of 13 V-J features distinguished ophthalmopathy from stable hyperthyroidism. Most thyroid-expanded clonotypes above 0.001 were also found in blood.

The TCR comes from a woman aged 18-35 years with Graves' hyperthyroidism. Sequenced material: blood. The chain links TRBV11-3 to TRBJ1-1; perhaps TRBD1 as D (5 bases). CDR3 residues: CASSQGAKAFF. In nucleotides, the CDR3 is TGTGCCAGCAGCCAAGGGGCCAAAGCTTTCTTT.